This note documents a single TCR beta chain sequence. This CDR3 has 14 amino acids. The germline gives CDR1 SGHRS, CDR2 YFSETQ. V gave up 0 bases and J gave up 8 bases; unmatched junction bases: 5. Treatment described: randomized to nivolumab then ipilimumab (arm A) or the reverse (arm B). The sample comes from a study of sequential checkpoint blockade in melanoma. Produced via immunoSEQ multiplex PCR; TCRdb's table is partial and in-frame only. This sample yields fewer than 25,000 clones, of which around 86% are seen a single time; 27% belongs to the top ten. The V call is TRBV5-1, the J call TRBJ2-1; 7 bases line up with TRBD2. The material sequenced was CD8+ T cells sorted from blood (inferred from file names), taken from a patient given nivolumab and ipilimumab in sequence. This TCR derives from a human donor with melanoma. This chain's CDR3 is CASSLGAGDHEQFF. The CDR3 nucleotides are TGCGCCAGCAGCTTGGGCGCGGGAGATCATGAGCAGTTCTTC. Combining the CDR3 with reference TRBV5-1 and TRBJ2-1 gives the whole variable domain KAGVTQTPRYLIKTRGQQVTLSCSPISGHRSVSWYQQTPGQGLQFLFEYFSETQRNKGNFPGRFSGRQFSNSRSEMNVSTLELGDSALYLCASSLGAGDHEQFFGPGTRLTVL.